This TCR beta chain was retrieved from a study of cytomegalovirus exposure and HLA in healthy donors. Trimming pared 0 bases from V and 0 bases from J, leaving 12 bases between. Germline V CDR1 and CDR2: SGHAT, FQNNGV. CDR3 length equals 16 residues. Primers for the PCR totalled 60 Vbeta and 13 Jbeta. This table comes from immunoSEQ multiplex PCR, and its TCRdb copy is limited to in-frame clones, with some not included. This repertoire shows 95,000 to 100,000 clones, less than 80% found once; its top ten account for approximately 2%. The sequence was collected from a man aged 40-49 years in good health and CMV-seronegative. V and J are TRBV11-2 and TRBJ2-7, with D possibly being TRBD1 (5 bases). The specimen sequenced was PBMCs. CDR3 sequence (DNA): TGTGCCAGCAGCTTAGACGACAGATACTACTCCTACGAGCAGTACTTC. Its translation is CASSLDDRYYSYEQYF.